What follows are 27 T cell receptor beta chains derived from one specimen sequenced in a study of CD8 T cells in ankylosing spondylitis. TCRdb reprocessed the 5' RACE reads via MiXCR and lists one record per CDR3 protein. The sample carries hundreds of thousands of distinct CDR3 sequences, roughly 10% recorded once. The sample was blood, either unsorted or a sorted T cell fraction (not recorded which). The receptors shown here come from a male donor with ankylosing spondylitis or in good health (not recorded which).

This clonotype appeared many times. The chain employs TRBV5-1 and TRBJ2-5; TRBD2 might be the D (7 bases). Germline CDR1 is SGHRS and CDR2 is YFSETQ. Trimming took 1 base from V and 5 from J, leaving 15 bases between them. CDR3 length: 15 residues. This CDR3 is CASSLTGGYPETQYF. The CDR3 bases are TGCGCCAGCAGCTTGACGGGGGGCTACCCGGAGACCCAGTACTTC.

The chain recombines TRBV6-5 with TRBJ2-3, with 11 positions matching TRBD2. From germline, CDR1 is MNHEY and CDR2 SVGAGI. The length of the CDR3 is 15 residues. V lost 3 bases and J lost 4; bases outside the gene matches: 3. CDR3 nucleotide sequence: TGTGCCAGCAGTTATAGCGGGGGGGACGCAGATACGCAGTATTTT. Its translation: CASSYSGGDADTQYF.

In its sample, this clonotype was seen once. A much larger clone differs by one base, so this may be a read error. This CDR3 reads CASSQDRVDREQFF. The CDR3 coding sequence is TGTGCCAGCAGCCAAGATCGGGTAGACCGTGAGCAGTTCTTC. The V call is TRBV3-1, the J call TRBJ2-1; no clear D gene. The CDR3 has 14 residues. The germline gives CDR1 LGHDT, CDR2 YNNKEL (reference sequence). Trimming removed 0 bases at V and 9 bases at J, with 12 bases between.

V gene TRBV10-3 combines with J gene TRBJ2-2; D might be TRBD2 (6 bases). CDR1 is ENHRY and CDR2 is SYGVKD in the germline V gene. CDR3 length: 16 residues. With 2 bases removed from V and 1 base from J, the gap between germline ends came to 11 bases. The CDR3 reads CAISENAGRNTGELFF. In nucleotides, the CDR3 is TGTGCCATCAGTGAGAACGCGGGACGGAACACCGGGGAGCTGTTTTTT.

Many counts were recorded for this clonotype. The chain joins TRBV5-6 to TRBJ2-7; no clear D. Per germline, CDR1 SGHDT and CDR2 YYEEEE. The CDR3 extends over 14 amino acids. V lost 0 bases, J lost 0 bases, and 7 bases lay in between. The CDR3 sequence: CASSLVRSSYEQYF. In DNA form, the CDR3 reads TGTGCCAGCAGCTTGGTCCGGTCCTCCTACGAGCAGTACTTC.

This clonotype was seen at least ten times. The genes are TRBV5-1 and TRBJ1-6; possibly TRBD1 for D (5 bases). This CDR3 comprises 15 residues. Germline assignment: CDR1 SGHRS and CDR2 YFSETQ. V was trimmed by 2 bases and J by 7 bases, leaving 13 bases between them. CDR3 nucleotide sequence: TGCGCCAGCAGCTTTTCAAATGGGGGGAATTCACCCCTCCACTTT. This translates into CASSFSNGGNSPLHF.

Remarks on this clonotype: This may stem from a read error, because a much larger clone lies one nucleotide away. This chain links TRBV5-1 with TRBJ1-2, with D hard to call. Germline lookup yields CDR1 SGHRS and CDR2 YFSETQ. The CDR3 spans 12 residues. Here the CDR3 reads CASSLGGHGDTF. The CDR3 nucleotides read TGCGCCAGCAGCTTGGGAGGGCATGGCGACACCTTC.

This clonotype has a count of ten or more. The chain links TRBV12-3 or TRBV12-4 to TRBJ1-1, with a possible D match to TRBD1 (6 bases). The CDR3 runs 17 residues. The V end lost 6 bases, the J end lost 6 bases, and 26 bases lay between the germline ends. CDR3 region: CASSPTKPGHRGAEAFF. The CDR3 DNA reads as TGTGCCAGCAGCCCTACAAAACCGGGACATCGAGGCGCTGAAGCTTTCTTT.

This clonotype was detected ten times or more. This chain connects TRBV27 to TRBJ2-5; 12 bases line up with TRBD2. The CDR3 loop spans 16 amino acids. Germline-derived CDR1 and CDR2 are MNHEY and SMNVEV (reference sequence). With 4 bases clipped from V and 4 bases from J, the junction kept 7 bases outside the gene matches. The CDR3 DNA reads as TGTGCCAGCAGTTCACCGACTAGCGGGGGAGGAGAGACCCAGTACTTC. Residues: CASSSPTSGGGETQYF.

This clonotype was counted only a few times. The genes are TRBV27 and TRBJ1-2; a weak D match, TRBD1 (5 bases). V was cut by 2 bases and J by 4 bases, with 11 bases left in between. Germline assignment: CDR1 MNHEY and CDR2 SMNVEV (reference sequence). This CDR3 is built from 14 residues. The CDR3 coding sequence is TGTGCCAGCAGTTTACTGGGGGAAAGCTATGGCTACACCTTC. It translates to CASSLLGESYGYTF.

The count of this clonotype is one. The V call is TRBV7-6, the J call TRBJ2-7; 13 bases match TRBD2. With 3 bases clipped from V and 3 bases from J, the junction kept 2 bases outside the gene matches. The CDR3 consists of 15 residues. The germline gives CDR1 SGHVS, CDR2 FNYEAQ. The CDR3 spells CASSLGTSGNYEQYF. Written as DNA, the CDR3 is TGTGCCAGCAGCTTGGGGACTAGCGGGAACTACGAGCAGTACTTC. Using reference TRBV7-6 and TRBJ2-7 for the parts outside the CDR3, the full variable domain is GAGVSQSPRYKVTKRGQDVALRCDPISGHVSLYWYRQALGQGPEFLTYFNYEAQQDKSGLPNDRFSAERPEGSISTLTIQRTEQRDSAMYRCASSLGTSGNYEQYFGPGTRLTVT.

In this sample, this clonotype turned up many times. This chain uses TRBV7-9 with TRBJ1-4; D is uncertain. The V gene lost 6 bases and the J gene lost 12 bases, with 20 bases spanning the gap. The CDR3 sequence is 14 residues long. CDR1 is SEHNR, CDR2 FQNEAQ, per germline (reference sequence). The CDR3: CASSFSTGRDELFF. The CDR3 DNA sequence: TGTGCCAGCAGTTTCTCGACTGGCCGGGATGAACTGTTTTTT.

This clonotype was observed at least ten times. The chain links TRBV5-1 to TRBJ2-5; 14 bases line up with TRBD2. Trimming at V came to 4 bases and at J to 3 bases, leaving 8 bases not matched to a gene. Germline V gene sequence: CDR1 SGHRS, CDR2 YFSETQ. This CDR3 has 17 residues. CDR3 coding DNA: TGCGCCAGCAGCCCCCGACTAGCGGGGGGGCCAGAAGAGACCCAGTACTTC. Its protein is CASSPRLAGGPEETQYF.

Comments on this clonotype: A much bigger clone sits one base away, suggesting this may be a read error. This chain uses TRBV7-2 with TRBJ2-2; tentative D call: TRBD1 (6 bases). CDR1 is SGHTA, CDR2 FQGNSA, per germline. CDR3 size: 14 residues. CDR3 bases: TGTGCCGGCAGCCAGGGGACGTCAACCGGGGAGCTGTTTTTT. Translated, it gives CAGSQGTSTGELFF.

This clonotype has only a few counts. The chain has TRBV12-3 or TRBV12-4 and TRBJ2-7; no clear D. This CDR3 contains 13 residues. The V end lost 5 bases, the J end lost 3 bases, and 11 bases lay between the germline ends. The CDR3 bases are TGTGCCAGCAGTCCCGGCATGGGCTACGAGCAGTACTTC. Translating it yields CASSPGMGYEQYF.

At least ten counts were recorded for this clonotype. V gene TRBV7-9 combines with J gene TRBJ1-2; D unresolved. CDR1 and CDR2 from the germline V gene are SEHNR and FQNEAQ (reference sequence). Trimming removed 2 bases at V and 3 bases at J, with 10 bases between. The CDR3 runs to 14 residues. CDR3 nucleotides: TGTGCCAGCAGCTTAAACGGGCCCGACTATGGCTACACCTTC. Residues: CASSLNGPDYGYTF.

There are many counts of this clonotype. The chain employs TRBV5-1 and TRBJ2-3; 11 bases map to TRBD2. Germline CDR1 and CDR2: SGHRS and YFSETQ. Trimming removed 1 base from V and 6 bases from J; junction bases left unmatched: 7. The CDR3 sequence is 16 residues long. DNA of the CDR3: TGCGCCAGCAGCTTGCCGACTAGCGGGGATTTGGATACGCAGTATTTT. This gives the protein CASSLPTSGDLDTQYF.

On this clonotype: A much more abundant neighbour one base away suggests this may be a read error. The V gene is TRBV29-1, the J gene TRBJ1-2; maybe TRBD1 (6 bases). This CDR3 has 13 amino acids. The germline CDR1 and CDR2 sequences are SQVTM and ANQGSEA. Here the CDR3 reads CSAGGGERYGHTF. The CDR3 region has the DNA TGCAGCGCCGGAGGGGGGGAGCGCTATGGCCACACCTTC.

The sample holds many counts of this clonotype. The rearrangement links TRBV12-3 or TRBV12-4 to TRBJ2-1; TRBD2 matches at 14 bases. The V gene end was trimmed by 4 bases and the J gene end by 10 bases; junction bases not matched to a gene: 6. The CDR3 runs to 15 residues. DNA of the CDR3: TGTGCCAGCAGTTCCGGACTAGCGGGGGGACTCGAGCAGTTCTTC. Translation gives CASSSGLAGGLEQFF.

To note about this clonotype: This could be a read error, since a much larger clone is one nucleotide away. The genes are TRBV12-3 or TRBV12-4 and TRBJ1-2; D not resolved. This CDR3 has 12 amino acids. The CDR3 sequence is CASSLSDHGYPF. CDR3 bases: TGTGCCAGCAGTTTGTCCGACCATGGCTACCCCTTC.

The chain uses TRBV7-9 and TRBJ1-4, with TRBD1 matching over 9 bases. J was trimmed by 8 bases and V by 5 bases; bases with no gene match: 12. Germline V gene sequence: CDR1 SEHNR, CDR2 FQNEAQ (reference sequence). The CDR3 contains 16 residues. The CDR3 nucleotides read TGTGCCAGCAGCGGCGGGGTCGGGACAGGGCGAGAAAAACTGTTTTTT. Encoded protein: CASSGGVGTGREKLFF.

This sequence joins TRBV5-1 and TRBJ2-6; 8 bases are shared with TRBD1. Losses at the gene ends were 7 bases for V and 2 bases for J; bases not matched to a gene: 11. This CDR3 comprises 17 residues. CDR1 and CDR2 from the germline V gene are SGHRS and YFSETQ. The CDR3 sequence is CASGTQGAATGANVLTF. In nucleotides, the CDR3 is TGCGCCAGCGGGACTCAGGGGGCTGCCACTGGGGCCAACGTCCTGACTTTC.

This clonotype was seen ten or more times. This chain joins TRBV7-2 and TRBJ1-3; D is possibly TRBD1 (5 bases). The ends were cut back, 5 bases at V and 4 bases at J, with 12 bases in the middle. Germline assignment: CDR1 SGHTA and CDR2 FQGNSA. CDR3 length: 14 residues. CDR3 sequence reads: CASSPGGAGNTIYF. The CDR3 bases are TGTGCCAGCAGCCCGGGCGGGGCCGGAAACACCATATATTTT.

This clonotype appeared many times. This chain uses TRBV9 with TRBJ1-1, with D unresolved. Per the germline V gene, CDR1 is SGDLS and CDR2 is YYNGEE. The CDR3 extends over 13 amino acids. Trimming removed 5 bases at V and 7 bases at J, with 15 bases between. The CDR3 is CASSRVGSVEAFF. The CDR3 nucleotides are TGTGCCAGCAGTCGAGTAGGCAGCGTTGAAGCTTTCTTT.

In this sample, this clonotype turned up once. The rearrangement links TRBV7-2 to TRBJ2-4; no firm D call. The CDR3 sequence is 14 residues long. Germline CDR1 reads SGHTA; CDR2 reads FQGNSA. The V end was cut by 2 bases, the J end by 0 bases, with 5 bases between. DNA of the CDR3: TGTGCCAGCAGCTTACGAGTAGCCAAAAACATTCAGTACTTC. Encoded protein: CASSLRVAKNIQYF.

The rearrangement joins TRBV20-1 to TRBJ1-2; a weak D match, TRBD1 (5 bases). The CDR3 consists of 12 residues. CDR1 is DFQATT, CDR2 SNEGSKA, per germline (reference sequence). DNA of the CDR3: TGCAGGCCAAGGGGCGCGAATAATGGCTACACCTTC. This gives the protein CRPRGANNGYTF.

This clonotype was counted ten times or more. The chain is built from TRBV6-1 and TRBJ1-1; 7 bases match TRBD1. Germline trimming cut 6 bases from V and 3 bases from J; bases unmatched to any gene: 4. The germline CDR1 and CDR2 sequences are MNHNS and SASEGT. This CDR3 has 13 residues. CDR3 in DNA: TGTGCCAGCAGACAGGGGCCGCACACTGAAGCTTTCTTT. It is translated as CASRQGPHTEAFF.